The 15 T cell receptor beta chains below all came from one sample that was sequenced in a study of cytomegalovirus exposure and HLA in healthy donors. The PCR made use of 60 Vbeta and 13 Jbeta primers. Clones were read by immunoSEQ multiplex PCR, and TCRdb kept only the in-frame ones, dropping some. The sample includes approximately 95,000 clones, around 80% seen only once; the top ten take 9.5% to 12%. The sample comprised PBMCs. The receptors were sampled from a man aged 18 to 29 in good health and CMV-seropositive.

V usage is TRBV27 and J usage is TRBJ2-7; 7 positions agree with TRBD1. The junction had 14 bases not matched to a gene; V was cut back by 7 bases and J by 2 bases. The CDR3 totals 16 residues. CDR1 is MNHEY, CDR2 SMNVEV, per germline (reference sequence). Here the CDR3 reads CASTPDRPHYPYEQYF. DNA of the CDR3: TGTGCCAGCACCCCGGACAGGCCTCATTACCCCTACGAGCAGTACTTC.

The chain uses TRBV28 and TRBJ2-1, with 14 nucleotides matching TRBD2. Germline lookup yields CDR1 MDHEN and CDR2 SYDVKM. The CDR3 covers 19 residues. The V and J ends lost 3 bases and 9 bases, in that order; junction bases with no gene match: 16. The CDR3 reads CASSFKAGTSGGQRAEQFF. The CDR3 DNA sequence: TGTGCCAGCAGTTTTAAGGCAGGGACTAGCGGGGGACAGAGGGCTGAGCAGTTCTTC.

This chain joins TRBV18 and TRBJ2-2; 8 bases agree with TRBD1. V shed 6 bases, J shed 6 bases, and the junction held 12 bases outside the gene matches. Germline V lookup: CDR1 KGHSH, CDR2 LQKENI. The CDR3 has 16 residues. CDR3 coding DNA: TGTGCCAGCTCCCCCTCCGGACAGGGTTCGGCCGGGGAGCTGTTTTTT. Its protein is CASSPSGQGSAGELFF.

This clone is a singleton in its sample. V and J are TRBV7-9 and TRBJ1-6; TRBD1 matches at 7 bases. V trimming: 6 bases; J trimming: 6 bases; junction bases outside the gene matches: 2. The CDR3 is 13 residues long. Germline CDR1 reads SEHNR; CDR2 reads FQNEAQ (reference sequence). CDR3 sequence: CASSTGVNSPLHF. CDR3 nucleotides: TGTGCCAGCAGTACAGGGGTTAATTCACCCCTCCACTTT.

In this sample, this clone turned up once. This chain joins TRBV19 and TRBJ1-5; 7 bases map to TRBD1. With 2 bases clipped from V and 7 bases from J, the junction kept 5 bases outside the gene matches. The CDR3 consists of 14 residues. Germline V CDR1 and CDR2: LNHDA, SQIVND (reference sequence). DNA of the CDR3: TGTGCCAGTAGTATACAGGGGGATGGCCAGCCCCAGCATTTT. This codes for CASSIQGDGQPQHF.

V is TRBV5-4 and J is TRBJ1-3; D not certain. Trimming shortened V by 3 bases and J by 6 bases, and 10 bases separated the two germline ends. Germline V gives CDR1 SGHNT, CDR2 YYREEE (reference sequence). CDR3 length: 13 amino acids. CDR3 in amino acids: CASSSPGTNTIYF. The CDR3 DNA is TGTGCCAGCAGCTCGCCTGGCACAAACACCATATATTTT.

CDR3 amino acids: CASSLLGDTGELFF. Here the CDR3 DNA reads TGTGCCAGCAGCCTCTTAGGGGACACCGGGGAGCTGTTTTTT. This rearrangement joins TRBV6-5 to TRBJ2-2, with D perhaps TRBD1 (5 bases). Trimming pared 6 bases from V and 3 bases from J, leaving 11 bases between. CDR1 is MNHEY and CDR2 is SVGAGI in the germline V gene. CDR3 length: 14 amino acids.

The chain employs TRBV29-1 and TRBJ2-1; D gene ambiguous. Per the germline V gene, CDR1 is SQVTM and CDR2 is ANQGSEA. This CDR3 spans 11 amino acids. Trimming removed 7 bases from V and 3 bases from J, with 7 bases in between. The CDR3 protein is CSGDYYNEQFF. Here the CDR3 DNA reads TGCAGCGGTGATTACTACAATGAGCAGTTCTTC.

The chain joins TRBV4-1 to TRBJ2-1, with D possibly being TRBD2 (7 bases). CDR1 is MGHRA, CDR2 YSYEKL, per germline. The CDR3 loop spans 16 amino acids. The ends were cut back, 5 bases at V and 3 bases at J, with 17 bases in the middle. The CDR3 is CASSSGGPGDYNEQFF. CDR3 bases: TGCGCCAGCAGCTCCGGGGGGCCAGGGGACTACAATGAGCAGTTCTTC.

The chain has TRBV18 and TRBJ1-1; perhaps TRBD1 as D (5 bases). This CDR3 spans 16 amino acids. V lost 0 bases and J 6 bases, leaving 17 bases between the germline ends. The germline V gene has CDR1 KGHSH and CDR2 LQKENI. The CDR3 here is CASSPPSGAQRAEAFF. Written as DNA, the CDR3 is TGTGCCAGCTCACCACCGAGTGGGGCCCAACGCGCTGAAGCTTTCTTT.

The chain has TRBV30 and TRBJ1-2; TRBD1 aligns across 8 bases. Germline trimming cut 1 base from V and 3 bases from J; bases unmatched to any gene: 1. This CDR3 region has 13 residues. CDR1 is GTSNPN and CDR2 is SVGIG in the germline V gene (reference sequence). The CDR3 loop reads CAWSAGGDYGYTF. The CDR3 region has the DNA TGTGCCTGGAGTGCAGGGGGCGACTATGGCTACACCTTC.

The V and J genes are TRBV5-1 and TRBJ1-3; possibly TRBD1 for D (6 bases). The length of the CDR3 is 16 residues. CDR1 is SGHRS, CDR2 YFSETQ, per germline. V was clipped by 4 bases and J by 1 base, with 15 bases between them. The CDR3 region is CASSPAGESSGNTIYF. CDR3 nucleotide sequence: TGCGCCAGCAGCCCGGCAGGGGAGTCGTCTGGAAACACCATATATTTT.

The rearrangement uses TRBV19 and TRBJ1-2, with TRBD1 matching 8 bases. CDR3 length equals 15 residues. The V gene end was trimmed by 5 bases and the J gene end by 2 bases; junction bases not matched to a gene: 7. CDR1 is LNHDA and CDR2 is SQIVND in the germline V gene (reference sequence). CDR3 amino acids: CASSRQGRGNYGYTF. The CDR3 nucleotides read TGTGCCAGTAGTCGACAGGGGCGCGGGAACTATGGCTACACCTTC.

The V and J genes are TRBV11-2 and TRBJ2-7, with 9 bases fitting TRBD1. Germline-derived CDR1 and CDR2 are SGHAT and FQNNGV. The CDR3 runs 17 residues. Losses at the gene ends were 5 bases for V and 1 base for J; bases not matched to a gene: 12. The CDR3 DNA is TGTGCCAGCAGCCCAAACGTCCGGGACAGGGCTTCCTACGAGCAGTACTTC. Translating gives CASSPNVRDRASYEQYF.

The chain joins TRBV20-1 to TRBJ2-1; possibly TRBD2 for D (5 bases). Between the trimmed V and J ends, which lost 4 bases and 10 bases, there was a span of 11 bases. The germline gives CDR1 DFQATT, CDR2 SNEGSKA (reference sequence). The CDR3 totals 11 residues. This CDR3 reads CSATTLAEQFF. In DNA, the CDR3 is TGCAGTGCTACTACTCTAGCCGAGCAGTTCTTC.